The 17 T cell receptor beta chains below all came from one sample that was sequenced in a study of cytomegalovirus exposure and HLA in healthy donors. The PCR made use of 60 Vbeta and 13 Jbeta primers. The protocol was immunoSEQ multiplex PCR, while the TCRdb copy is restricted to in-frame clones and leaves out a portion. This table has more than 90,000 clones, almost 70% appearing once. The sequenced sample was PBMCs. The receptor source for this set is a man in his thirties or forties in good health and CMV-seropositive.

The V and J genes are TRBV19 and TRBJ1-3, with D uncertain. This CDR3 is 15 amino acids long. In germline, CDR1 is LNHDA, CDR2 SQIVND (reference sequence). V lost 6 bases and J 0 bases, leaving 12 bases between the germline ends. The CDR3 region has the DNA TGTGCCAGTAGAATAAGTTCTAGCTCTGGAAACACCATATATTTT. This gives the protein CASRISSSSGNTIYF.

The V and J genes are TRBV7-9 and TRBJ2-2, with D possibly matching TRBD1 (6 bases). The CDR3 is 16 residues long. Per the germline V gene, CDR1 is SEHNR and CDR2 is FQNEAQ (reference sequence). V was cut by 5 bases and J by 10 bases, with 23 bases left in between. This chain's CDR3 is CASSLGSVGASAELFF. CDR3 DNA: TGTGCCAGCAGCCTAGGGTCTGTGGGGGCCAGTGCGGAGCTGTTTTTT.

The chain uses TRBV28 and TRBJ1-6; 8 nucleotides align to TRBD1. V lost 7 bases, J lost 10 bases, and 12 bases stayed unmatched. The CDR3 loop spans 15 amino acids. Per germline, CDR1 MDHEN and CDR2 SYDVKM. The CDR3 loop reads CASNTAGGAGSPLHF. CDR3 in DNA: TGTGCCAGCAATACCGCAGGGGGCGCGGGATCACCCCTCCACTTT.

V is TRBV28 and J is TRBJ1-2; maybe TRBD1 (6 bases). This CDR3 comprises 13 residues. V lost 8 bases to trimming and J lost 4 bases, with 14 bases between them. Germline CDR1 reads MDHEN; CDR2 reads SYDVKM. This chain's CDR3 is CASLGQGFYGYTF. In DNA, the CDR3 is TGTGCCAGCCTGGGTCAGGGGTTCTATGGCTACACCTTC.

V and J are TRBV28 and TRBJ1-5; D not resolved. The CDR3 is 12 amino acids. Germline-derived CDR1 and CDR2 are MDHEN and SYDVKM. V was clipped by 6 bases and J by 4 bases, with 7 bases between them. CDR3 region: CASRRSNQPQHF. CDR3 bases: TGTGCCAGCAGACGGTCAAATCAGCCCCAGCATTTT. The full variable domain, completed using reference TRBV28 and TRBJ1-5, is DVKVTQSSRYLVKRTGEKVFLECVQDMDHENMFWYRQDPGLGLRLIYFSYDVKMKEKGDIPEGYSVSREKKERFSLILESASTNQTSMYLCASRRSNQPQHFGDGTRLSIL.

The chain recombines TRBV5-6 with TRBJ2-5, with D perhaps matching TRBD1 (5 bases). The CDR3 runs 15 residues. Deletions cut 4 bases from V and 5 bases from J, with 18 bases between. From germline, CDR1 is SGHDT and CDR2 YYEEEE. The chain's CDR3 is CASSLSGAPRETQYF. CDR3 DNA: TGTGCCAGCAGCCTTTCTGGGGCGCCAAGGGAGACCCAGTACTTC. The complete variable domain, with remaining parts taken from reference TRBV5-6 and TRBJ2-5, reads DAGVTQSPTHLIKTRGQQVTLRCSPKSGHDTVSWYQQALGQGPQFIFQYYEEEERQRGNFPDRFSGHQFPNYSSELNVNALLLGDSALYLCASSLSGAPRETQYFGPGTRLLVL.

The V gene is TRBV27, the J gene TRBJ2-7; 8 bases line up with TRBD2. Germline CDR1 is MNHEY and CDR2 is SMNVEV (reference sequence). V shed 7 bases and J 1 base; nucleotides not matched to a gene: 9. This CDR3 has 15 amino acids. The CDR3 loop reads CASKREGLGSYEQYV. The CDR3 nucleotides are TGTGCCAGCAAACGGGAGGGGCTGGGATCCTACGAGCAGTACGTC.

The chain is built from TRBV20-1 and TRBJ2-7; 8 positions agree with TRBD1. CDR1 is DFQATT and CDR2 is SNEGSKA in the germline V gene (reference sequence). The CDR3 has 11 residues. Trimming cost V 5 bases and J 4 bases; bases outside gene matches: 1. The CDR3 reads CSAWTGYEQYV. For the CDR3, the DNA is TGCAGTGCTTGGACAGGGTACGAGCAGTACGTC.

With respect to this clone: One junction end disagrees with the germline gene, perhaps due to a read error. The chain links TRBV28 to TRBJ1-1, with a possible D match to TRBD1 (6 bases). The CDR3 sequence is 12 residues long. Germline loops: CDR1 MDHEN, CDR2 SYDVKM. In DNA, the CDR3 is TGTGCCAGCGAGGGTCGGACAGCCAGTCTCTTTTTT. Translating it yields CASEGRTASLFF. Together with reference TRBV28 and TRBJ1-1, the CDR3 gives the full variable domain: DVKVTQSSRYLVKRTGEKVFLECVQDMDHENMFWYRQDPGLGLRLIYFSYDVKMKEKGDIPEGYSVSREKKERFSLILESASTNQTSMYLCASEGRTASLFFGQGTRLTVV.

V gene TRBV7-2 combines with J gene TRBJ1-2; TRBD1 is a possible D gene (6 bases). This CDR3 is built from 16 residues. V lost 5 bases and J lost 5, with 21 bases in between. Germline V CDR1 and CDR2: SGHTA, FQGNSA. CDR3 amino acids: CASSHPGAGVYYGYTF. The CDR3 DNA follows: TGTGCCAGCAGCCACCCGGGGGCGGGGGTTTATTATGGCTACACCTTC.

The rearrangement links TRBV19 to TRBJ2-7, with 7 bases matching TRBD2. The CDR3 is made up of 15 amino acids. With V trimmed by 3 bases and J by 0 bases, 5 bases remained unmatched. Germline assignment: CDR1 LNHDA and CDR2 SQIVND (reference sequence). CDR3 sequence: CASSIYGGFSYEQYF. In DNA, the CDR3 is TGTGCCAGTAGTATTTACGGGGGGTTCTCCTACGAGCAGTACTTC.

This chain joins TRBV9 and TRBJ2-4; D ambiguous. This CDR3 spans 13 amino acids. Trimming pared 0 bases from V and 6 bases from J, leaving 7 bases between. Germline V lookup: CDR1 SGDLS, CDR2 YYNGEE. CDR3 sequence: CASSVGDANIQYF. The CDR3 region has the DNA TGTGCCAGCAGCGTAGGAGATGCAAACATTCAGTACTTC.

The chain combines TRBV27 with TRBJ2-5, with TRBD1 matching over 7 bases. The CDR3 totals 15 residues. V lost 3 bases to trimming and J lost 1 base; unmatched junction nucleotides: 5. Germline V gene lookup returns CDR1 MNHEY and CDR2 SMNVEV (reference sequence). In nucleotides, the CDR3 is TGTGCCAGCAGTTTCGACAGGGTAGCCCAAGAGACCCAGTACTTC. It yields the protein CASSFDRVAQETQYF.

The gene calls are TRBV28 and TRBJ1-1; 9 nucleotides align to TRBD1. Germline values: CDR1 MDHEN, CDR2 SYDVKM. V gave up 11 bases and J gave up 0 bases; unmatched junction bases: 16. The CDR3 loop spans 17 amino acids. The chain's CDR3 is CAATWAGTGNLNTEAFF. CDR3 in DNA: TGTGCCGCCACCTGGGCCGGGACAGGGAATTTGAACACTGAAGCTTTCTTT.

This rearrangement joins TRBV7-3 to TRBJ1-2; D unresolved. The CDR3 spans 15 residues. Per germline, CDR1 SGHTA and CDR2 FQGTGA. V was clipped by 2 bases and J by 1 base, with 11 bases between them. CDR3 in DNA: TGTGCCAGCAGCTTAGGGCCCTTTGGTAACTATGGCTACACCTTC. This encodes CASSLGPFGNYGYTF.

V is TRBV6-5 and J is TRBJ1-1, with TRBD1 as a possible D gene (5 bases). The germline gives CDR1 MNHEY, CDR2 SVGAGI. V lost 2 bases and J 11 bases, leaving 15 bases between the germline ends. The CDR3 consists of 13 residues. CDR3: CASSYGQGNRAFF. As DNA, the CDR3 is TGTGCCAGCAGTTACGGGCAGGGAAATCGGGCTTTCTTT.

The V and J genes are TRBV6-5 and TRBJ2-3; weak D call: TRBD1 (6 bases). Trimming took 6 bases from V and 2 from J, leaving 12 bases between them. Per the germline V gene, CDR1 is MNHEY and CDR2 is SVGAGI. The CDR3 consists of 14 residues. CDR3 residues: CASRPTGTTDTQYF. Written as DNA, the CDR3 is TGTGCCAGCAGACCTACAGGGACCACAGATACGCAGTATTTT.